This paragraph reports one T cell receptor (beta chain). This CDR3 is 15 amino acids long. Looked up from germline, CDR1 is WNHNN and CDR2 is SYGVQD (reference sequence). V lost 5 bases and J lost 4; bases outside the gene matches: 10. These data belong to a study of T cell responses to AZD1222 COVID-19 vaccine. Study-level background: Pooling covered second doses at about 4 or about 12 weeks.

Repertoires were generated with immunoSEQ multiplex PCR, while TCRdb's copy carries only in-frame clones and drops some. The sample yields about 140,000 clones, roughly nine tenths seen once. The chain links TRBV10-1 to TRBJ1-2; 7 bases match TRBD1. This receptor was identified in an adult in good health. Source: peripheral blood, taken on day 0 of AZD1222 vaccination. The CDR3 bases are TGCGCCAGCAGTTCCCTGGCAGGGGGTATCTATGGCTACACCTTC. Amino acids: CASSSLAGGIYGYTF.